Many counts were recorded for the clone carrying this TCR beta chain. No antigen is known for it. The source of the sample is a study of blood T cells in healthy people across ages. Donors were systemically healthy Caucasian individuals from Russia aged roughly 6 to 100 years. The length of the CDR3 is 14 residues. Germline-derived CDR1 and CDR2 are SGHRS and YFSETQ. Trimming shortened V by 4 bases and J by 0 bases, and 10 bases separated the two germline ends. Together with a sample-barcoded 5' primer, a J-beta primer mix was included in a second PCR lasting about 7 to 11 cycles. TCRdb re-analysed the 5' RACE reads in MiXCR, keeping a single row per CDR3 protein. The top ten hold 10% to 12% of the sample, which has roughly 1.6 million distinct CDR3 sequences, 30% to 35% seen once. Study outcomes and limitations: A roughly linear fall in TCR beta diversity per million T cells was seen with increasing age.

The chain uses TRBV5-1 and TRBJ1-2, with D perhaps TRBD1 (6 bases). The receptor comes from a woman aged 25 to 39 in good health. Material for sequencing was blood. Here the CDR3 DNA reads TGCGCCAGCAGCCTCCGGACAGCTAACTATGGCTACACCTTC. This translates into CASSLRTANYGYTF.